Below are 3 T cell receptor beta chains sequenced from a single sample in a study of T cell clonotyping in hematopoietic cell transplantation. Profiled with immunoSEQ multiplex PCR; TCRdb holds only in-frame clones, not every one. The sample lists roughly 46,000 clones, around 80% occurring once. The time point here: recipient sample about 28 days before transplant, after cytoreduction. The sample in question was peripheral blood mononuclear cells, obtained before stem cell transplant. The receptors derive from a man aged 60 to 75 with myelodysplastic syndrome. Some clones in this sample may be carry-over from other donors' samples.

The chain uses TRBV5-1 and TRBJ1-3, with TRBD1 as a possible D gene (5 bases). CDR3 length equals 15 residues. Trimming stripped 4 bases from V and 4 bases from J, with 15 bases between. Germline V gene sequence: CDR1 SGHRS, CDR2 YFSETQ. CDR3 in amino acids: CASSRDGAGGNTIYF. CDR3 bases: TGCGCCAGCAGCAGGGACGGGGCTGGAGGAAACACCATATATTTT.

The V gene is TRBV19, the J gene TRBJ1-1, with D possibly TRBD1 on 6 matching bases. The CDR3 spans 16 residues. The V end was cut by 2 bases, the J end by 1 base, with 14 bases between. Germline CDR1 and CDR2: LNHDA and SQIVND (reference sequence). For the CDR3, the DNA is TGTGCCAGTAGTATATCCCTAGGACAGAGGAACACTGAAGCTTTCTTT. Amino acid sequence: CASSISLGQRNTEAFF.

The gene calls are TRBV4-2 and TRBJ1-1; 8 positions agree with TRBD1. With 5 bases clipped from V and 3 bases from J, the junction kept 5 bases outside the gene matches. Germline V gene sequence: CDR1 LGHNA, CDR2 YNFKEQ. The CDR3 extends over 14 amino acids. CDR3 sequence: CASSKDRADTEAFF. The CDR3 nucleotides are TGTGCCAGCAGCAAGGACAGGGCCGACACTGAAGCTTTCTTT.